This T cell receptor beta chain was retrieved from a study of graft-versus-host responses after intestinal transplantation (dated by TCRdb to the early 2020s). Regarding the study in general: The transplants that recipients got were multivisceral, liver-intestinal, or isolated intestinal. Alloreactive clones were identified by sequencing pre-transplant mixed lymphocyte reaction products and comparing them with unstimulated pre-transplant donor and recipient T cells. Graft-versus-host and host-versus-graft alloreactive T cell clones were tracked in the graft, circulation and bone marrow after intestinal transplantation using bulk TCR-beta CDR3 sequencing. Instead of going to the commercial service, samples from a few later patients were sequenced in-house on an Illumina MiSeq and processed with MiXCR. Anti-thymocyte globulin induction was given to all recipients, followed by maintenance tacrolimus and steroids for 2 to 4 years. A cohort of approximately 23 intestinal transplant recipients, including one retransplant, was enrolled, and 3 patients lacking pretransplant specimens were excluded. A peak of at least 4% donor T cells among recipient peripheral blood mononuclear cells was the definition used for donor T cell macrochimerism. General study outcomes and caveats: Patients with donor T cell macrochimerism had high GvH to HvG T cell clonal ratios in their allografts. GvH clones were detected in recipient bone marrow, and some of these GvH clones were observed earlier in ileal mucosa or blood, consistent with an intestinal mucosal origin. The conclusions were limited by the relatively low number and heterogeneity of the intestinal transplant patients. Early after transplant, peak levels of circulating GvH clones were associated with declines in HvG clones.

Blood samples were collected up to 4 times in the first month after transplant and then at least monthly when available. CDR1 and CDR2 were assigned from the germline V gene (reference sequence) as LNHDA and SQIVND. Counted from cysteine to phenylalanine, this CDR3 has 18 amino acids. Only the CDR3 part of the read is kept: 54 bases, read in frame from the first base. For this chain, trimming is 3 bases at the V end and 1 base at the J end, and the number of junction bases without a gene match is 12. Library preparation was by the immunoSEQ multiplex PCR assay. For most patients, genomic DNA was subjected to high-throughput TCR-beta CDR3 sequencing by Adaptive Biotechnologies. In the authors' own workflow: TCR sequencing data were retrieved from Adaptive's ImmunoSEQ software for 15 to 20 patients, whereas a few other patients were processed with MiXCR and VDJtools. CDR3 nucleotide sequences shared between donor and recipient were removed because the origin of such sequences could not be assigned. To count as alloreactive, a clone needed at least 2-fold expansion over unstimulated cells and a minimum CFSE-low frequency of 0.002% (template counts) or 0.001% (read counts). A clone was considered mappable if detected in the sequenced pre-transplant spleen, lymph node, or MLR CFSE-low populations of the donor or recipient. The cumulative frequency of alloreactive clones was calculated as a percentage of all sequences, weighted by copy number. TCRdb limited this immuneACCESS table to in-frame rearrangements with V and J called. A share of clones is missing; checked studies link under half to unresolved V genes, and the rest is unexplained. Clone size and V and J calls were adopted from that table, with D and trimming inferred from the DNA. The sample table shows over 65,000 clones, and roughly 90% are seen once. 0.55% to 0.75% of the sample is in the top ten clones.

In regard to this clone: Its antigen has not been determined. No much larger clonotype is one base removed from it; base qualities were not supplied.

The receptor chain draws on TRBV19 and TRBJ2-7; TRBD2 agrees with 10 junctional bases. This specimen consisted of PBMCs, obtained 98 days after intestinal transplantation. The receptor was derived from a human patient who received an intestinal transplant, so some T cells may come from the graft donor. The DNA sequence follows: TGTGCCAGTAGTATCGGGCCCAGCGGGAGGGGTGTTTCCTACGAGCAGTACTTC. Translation gives CASSIGPSGRGVSYEQYF.